This T cell receptor (beta chain) is from a study of chemoradiotherapy in HPV16-positive cancers. Findings and caveats of the study: Candidate HPV-specific clones and E7-related TCR motifs grew in tumor during treatment. Only a couple of HPV16-positive patients supplied the functional HPV-specificity definition.

This CDR3 is built from 15 residues. V lost 3 bases and J 7 bases, leaving 15 bases between the germline ends. Germline CDR1 and CDR2: KGHSH and LQKENI. This clone was recorded once. Its antigen is not identified. The table came from immunoSEQ multiplex PCR; TCRdb's copy has only in-frame clones and leaves some out. Of over 30,000 clones listed, approximately 86% were seen once; the top ten hold about 2.1%. The source was blood, collected from a patient who underwent chemoradiotherapy. The receptor's source is a human donor with HPV-associated anogenital cancer. The chain combines TRBV18 with TRBJ1-4; D uncertain. The CDR3 region has the DNA TGTGCCAGCTCACCCTCGGGAGAGCGCCGTGAAAAACTGTTTTTT. Its protein product is CASSPSGERREKLFF.